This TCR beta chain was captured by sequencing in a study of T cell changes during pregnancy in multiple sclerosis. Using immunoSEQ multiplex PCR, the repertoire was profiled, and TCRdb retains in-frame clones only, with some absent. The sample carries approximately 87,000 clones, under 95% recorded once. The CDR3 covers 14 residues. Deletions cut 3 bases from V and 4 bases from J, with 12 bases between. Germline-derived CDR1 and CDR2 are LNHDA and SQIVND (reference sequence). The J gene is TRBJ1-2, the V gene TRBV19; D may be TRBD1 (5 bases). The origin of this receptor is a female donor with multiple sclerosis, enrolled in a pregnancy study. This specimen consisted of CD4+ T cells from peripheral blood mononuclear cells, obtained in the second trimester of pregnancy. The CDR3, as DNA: TGTGCCAGTAGTATCCCCGGGGGTGGCTATGGCTACACCTTC. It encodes CASSIPGGGYGYTF.